One TCR beta chain is described in this entry. The sample originates from a study of blood T cell repertoires in COVID-19. Here immunoSEQ multiplex PCR was the method, and the copy in TCRdb shows in-frame clones only, minus some. The data contain 95,000 to 150,000 clones, around 85% of them singletons. The CDR3 is 18 residues long. With V trimmed by 2 bases and J by 2 bases, 12 bases remained unmatched. The receptor was derived from a woman older than 75 with COVID-19, enrolled during active disease. V usage is TRBV23-1 and J usage is TRBJ2-1, with 7 bases that match TRBD1. TRBV23-1 is an open reading frame, and its role is uncertain. The sample comprised peripheral blood. Here the CDR3 DNA reads TGCGCCAGCAGTCAAACAGGGGACGTACCGAGCCCCTACAATGAGCAGTTCTTC. Translating gives CASSQTGDVPSPYNEQFF.